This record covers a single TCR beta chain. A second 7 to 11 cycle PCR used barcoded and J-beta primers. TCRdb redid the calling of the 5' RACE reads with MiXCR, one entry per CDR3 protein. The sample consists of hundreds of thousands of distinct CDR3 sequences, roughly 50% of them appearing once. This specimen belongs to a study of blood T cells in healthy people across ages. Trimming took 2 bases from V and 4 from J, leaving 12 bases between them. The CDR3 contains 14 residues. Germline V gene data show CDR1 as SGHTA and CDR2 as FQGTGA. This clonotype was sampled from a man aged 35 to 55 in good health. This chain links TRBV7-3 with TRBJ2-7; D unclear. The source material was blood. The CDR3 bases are TGTGCCAGCAGCTTAGAGATGGGGAAGTACGAGCAGTACTTC. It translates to CASSLEMGKYEQYF.